Listed below are T cell receptor beta chains from one sample, sequenced in a study of T-cell memory formation after mild COVID-19. TCRdb analysed the 5' RACE reads with MiXCR anew, one entry per CDR3 protein. The profile shows over 450,000 distinct CDR3 sequences, roughly 22% of them singletons. The sequenced sample consisted of PBMCs or a T cell subset sorted from them (not recorded which). Receptors were obtained from an adult woman who had mild COVID-19 (a few samples of this study predate the infection). Cell type and time point are not known. Both conserved end residues are part of each CDR3. A D gene is named only where the DNA matches it firmly. Clone size is not always given. Where it is, it says once, few, many or a class for expanded clones.

>TRBJ2-1|TRBV5-1|.|many
CASSLGDPSYNEQFF
TGCGCCAGCAGCTTGGGGGACCCCTCTTACAATGAGCAGTTCTTC
>TRBJ1-1|TRBV5-1|TRBD1|few
CASSLAADRGNTEAFF
TGCGCCAGCAGCTTGGCGGCGGACAGGGGGAACACTGAAGCTTTCTTT
>TRBJ2-7|TRBV20-1|.|few
CSARDRGGEQYF
TGCAGTGCTAGAGATCGGGGCGGCGAGCAGTACTTC
>TRBJ2-1|TRBV12-3/TRBV12-4|TRBD2|.
CASSPGLAGVAFF
TGTGCCAGCAGTCCGGGACTAGCGGGAGTGGCGTTCTTC
>TRBJ2-7|TRBV5-1|TRBD2|.
CASSQGLAENSYEQYF
TGCGCCAGCAGCCAGGGACTAGCGGAAAACTCCTACGAGCAGTACTTC
>TRBJ2-7|TRBV25-1|TRBD1|.
CASSGGTGGSNEQYF
TGTGCCAGCAGTGGAGGGACAGGGGGCTCCAACGAGCAGTACTTC
>TRBJ2-2|TRBV12-3/TRBV12-4|TRBD1|few
CATDGIQGALRTGELFF
TGTGCCACCGATGGCATACAGGGGGCATTGAGGACCGGGGAGCTGTTTTTT
>TRBJ2-3|TRBV27|TRBD1|few
CASSRQGRTDTQYF
TGTGCCAGCTCACGACAGGGGCGCACAGATACGCAGTATTTT
>TRBJ2-5|TRBV14|.|few
CASSQDITGLYQETQYF
TGTGCCAGCAGCCAAGATATAACAGGCTTGTACCAAGAGACCCAGTACTTC
>TRBJ2-1|TRBV3-1|.|.
CASSRRGGNEQFF
TGTGCCAGCAGCCGTCGAGGGGGTAATGAGCAGTTCTTC
>TRBJ2-5|TRBV4-1|.|.
CASSQDVGAWETQYF
TGCGCCAGCAGCCAAGACGTCGGGGCTTGGGAGACCCAGTACTTC
>TRBJ2-2|TRBV3-1|TRBD2|many
CASSRGGARTGELFF
TGTGCCAGCAGCCGCGGGGGGGCTCGAACCGGGGAGCTGTTTTTT
>TRBJ2-7|TRBV7-2|.|many
CASRDGTVVYEQYF
TGTGCCAGCAGGGATGGGACGGTCGTCTACGAGCAGTACTTC
>TRBJ2-7|TRBV2|TRBD2|.
CASSEMGGLAANEQYF
TGTGCCAGCAGTGAGATGGGGGGACTAGCGGCCAACGAGCAGTACTTC
>TRBJ2-1|TRBV29-1|.|.
CSVEGGPGVEQFF
TGCAGCGTTGAAGGGGGCCCGGGTGTAGAGCAGTTCTTC
>TRBJ2-5|TRBV5-1|.|many
CASSLVGLWETQYF
TGCGCCAGCAGCTTGGTGGGGCTTTGGGAGACCCAGTACTTC
>TRBJ1-1|TRBV4-3|TRBD1|.
CASSQERGTQGFMNTEAFF
TGCGCCAGCAGCCAAGAGAGAGGAACACAGGGGTTCATGAACACTGAAGCTTTCTTT
>TRBJ2-2|TRBV3-1|TRBD2|.
CASSQGLAGVRTGELFF
TGTGCCAGCAGCCAGGGACTAGCGGGAGTACGAACCGGGGAGCTGTTTTTT
>TRBJ2-5|TRBV9|.|.
CASSVGKGRETQYF
TGTGCCAGCAGCGTAGGAAAAGGGAGAGAGACCCAGTACTTC
>TRBJ2-3|TRBV20-1|TRBD2|.
CSAPTSGTDTQYF
TGCAGTGCCCCGACTAGCGGCACAGATACGCAGTATTTT
>TRBJ1-2|TRBV7-9|TRBD1|few
CASSSQDRPDLYGYTF
TGTGCCAGCAGCTCGCAGGACAGGCCTGACCTCTATGGCTACACCTTC
>TRBJ1-1|TRBV7-6|TRBD1|.
CASSLIQGAWNTEAFF
TGTGCCAGCAGCCTCATACAGGGGGCTTGGAACACTGAAGCTTTCTTT
>TRBJ2-5|TRBV12-3/TRBV12-4|.|.
CASSLNHGGQETQYF
TGTGCCAGCAGTTTGAACCATGGTGGGCAAGAGACCCAGTACTTC
>TRBJ1-5|TRBV4-1|.|few
CASSQESGLQPQHF
TGCGCCAGCAGCCAAGAATCGGGGCTTCAGCCCCAGCATTTT
>TRBJ2-1|TRBV9|TRBD2|.
CASSVAPRLAGEQGEQFF
TGTGCCAGCAGCGTAGCGCCCCGACTAGCGGGAGAACAGGGTGAGCAGTTCTTC
>TRBJ2-3|TRBV7-9|TRBD2|.
CASSLASGVTDTQYF
TGTGCCAGCAGCTTAGCTAGCGGGGTCACAGATACGCAGTATTTT
>TRBJ2-7|TRBV3-1|.|.
CASQPGTEGEQYF
TGTGCCAGTCAACCAGGGACGGAGGGCGAGCAGTACTTC
>TRBJ2-5|TRBV5-1|TRBD2|.
CASSGGGPGTQYF
TGCGCCAGCAGCGGGGGAGGGCCCGGGACCCAGTACTTC
>TRBJ2-3|TRBV28|.|.
CASSSQSYLPDTQYF
TGTGCCAGCAGTTCCCAGAGCTACCTCCCAGATACGCAGTATTTT
>TRBJ2-1|TRBV6-4|.|many
CASSDSTGSYNEQFF
TGTGCCAGCAGTGACTCAACAGGTTCCTACAATGAGCAGTTCTTC
>TRBJ2-2|TRBV29-1|.|few
CSVPRTENTGELFF
TGCAGCGTTCCAAGGACGGAGAACACCGGGGAGCTGTTTTTT
>TRBJ2-2|TRBV5-5|.|few
CASSPPGLTWGTGELFF
TGTGCCAGCAGCCCACCCGGACTGACCTGGGGCACCGGGGAGCTGTTTTTT
>TRBJ2-2|TRBV7-8|.|few
CASNVPGHDTGELFF
TGTGCCAGCAACGTACCAGGACACGACACCGGGGAGCTGTTTTTT
>TRBJ2-1|TRBV5-1|TRBD2|few
CASSLRLAGNNEQFF
TGCGCCAGCAGCTTAAGACTAGCGGGCAACAATGAGCAGTTCTTC
>TRBJ2-7|TRBV12-3/TRBV12-4|TRBD2|few
CASSLAGGRYEQYF
TGTGCCAGCAGTTTAGCGGGAGGGCGGTACGAGCAGTACTTC
>TRBJ1-2|TRBV7-6|.|few
CASSSPGRDGNYGYTF
TGTGCCAGCAGCTCACCGGGCAGGGACGGTAACTATGGCTACACCTTC
>TRBJ2-1|TRBV7-2|TRBD2|few
CASSRGTSGGLIRFF
TGTGCCAGCAGCAGGGGGACTAGCGGGGGCCTTATCCGGTTCTTC
>TRBJ2-1|TRBV9|TRBD1|.
CASSSSDRVNEQFF
TGTGCCAGCAGCTCCTCTGACAGGGTCAATGAGCAGTTCTTC
>TRBJ2-1|TRBV4-2|TRBD2|few
CASSYRTGTTFNEQFF
TGTGCCAGCAGCTACAGGACCGGGACTACCTTCAATGAGCAGTTCTTC
>TRBJ1-5|TRBV28|.|.
CASSLGAPQAYNQPQHF
TGTGCCAGCAGTTTAGGAGCCCCACAGGCGTACAATCAGCCCCAGCATTTT
>TRBJ2-5|TRBV7-9|TRBD1|.
CASSSGTGGHGETQYF
TGTGCCAGCAGCTCCGGGACAGGGGGCCATGGGGAGACCCAGTACTTC
>TRBJ1-2|TRBV2|TRBD1|few
CASRDRGWDYGYTF
TGTGCCAGCAGGGACAGGGGCTGGGACTATGGCTACACCTTC
>TRBJ1-1|TRBV20-1|TRBD1|.
CSAITGARAEAFF
TGCAGTGCTATCACAGGGGCGAGGGCTGAAGCTTTCTTT
>TRBJ2-1|TRBV15|TRBD2|few
CATSPRTSGTYNEQFF
TGTGCCACCAGCCCCCGGACTAGCGGGACCTACAATGAGCAGTTCTTC
>TRBJ1-1|TRBV20-1|.|many
CSARDSSSLGAFF
TGCAGTGCTAGAGATTCGTCGTCCCTTGGAGCTTTCTTT
>TRBJ2-7|TRBV29-1|.|few
CSVDGVDSYEQYF
TGCAGCGTTGACGGAGTAGACTCCTACGAGCAGTACTTC
>TRBJ2-2|TRBV6-5|.|.
CASRRGGPGELFF
TGTGCCAGCAGGAGGGGGGGGCCTGGGGAGCTGTTTTTT
>TRBJ2-7|TRBV2|.|few
CASSEEHPSTYEQYF
TGTGCCAGCAGTGAAGAGCACCCCTCTACCTACGAGCAGTACTTC